Below, 21 T cell receptor beta chains from the same sample are listed, as sequenced in a study of cytomegalovirus exposure and HLA in healthy donors. Both 60 Vbeta primers and 13 Jbeta primers went into the PCR. Only in-frame clones appear in the TCRdb table, and some are missing; sequencing was by immunoSEQ multiplex PCR. The table has about 190,000 clones, approximately 80% seen once. The sample was PBMCs. Receptors were obtained from a man aged 40-49 years in good health and CMV-seropositive.

This clone was detected once. This chain links TRBV27 with TRBJ2-7, with TRBD2 identical over 10 bases. The CDR3 runs 15 residues. V lost 6 bases and J lost 6; bases outside the gene matches: 11. Germline lookup yields CDR1 MNHEY and CDR2 SMNVEV (reference sequence). CDR3 protein: CASSPRASGSREQYF. DNA of the CDR3: TGTGCCAGCAGCCCCCGGGCTAGCGGGAGTCGCGAGCAGTACTTC.

This clone was detected only a few times. The chain combines TRBV6-5 with TRBJ1-2; D not resolved. V lost 6 bases, J lost 2 bases, and 10 bases lay in between. Germline CDR1 reads MNHEY; CDR2 reads SVGAGI. CDR3 size: 13 residues. The CDR3 protein is CASRSGSNYGYTF. The DNA for the CDR3 is TGTGCCAGCAGATCCGGGTCCAACTATGGCTACACCTTC.

The chain couples TRBV10-3 to TRBJ2-3; D not resolved. Trimming took off 3 bases at V and 2 bases at J, with 9 bases between the two ends. The germline V gene has CDR1 ENHRY and CDR2 SYGVKD. The CDR3 is 14 residues long. The DNA for the CDR3 is TGTGCCATCAGTGATTCGGTTGACACAGATACGCAGTATTTT. This codes for CAISDSVDTDTQYF.

The V and J genes are TRBV5-1 and TRBJ1-1, with a weak D call TRBD1 (6 bases). Per the germline V gene, CDR1 is SGHRS and CDR2 is YFSETQ. The CDR3 runs 14 residues. V dropped 2 bases and J dropped 6 bases, with 14 bases sitting between them. The CDR3 DNA reads as TGCGCCAGCAGCTTAGGAGGGGGGGAATCTGAAGCTTTCTTT. Amino acids: CASSLGGGESEAFF.

This chain joins TRBV19 and TRBJ2-5; D not resolved. There are 14 residues in the CDR3. Germline CDR1 LNHDA, CDR2 SQIVND (reference sequence). Trimming pared 6 bases from V and 1 base from J, leaving 12 bases between. CDR3: CASRERPAQETQYF. CDR3 nucleotide sequence: TGTGCCAGTAGGGAGAGGCCGGCCCAAGAGACCCAGTACTTC.

The gene calls are TRBV28 and TRBJ2-7, with D possibly TRBD2 on 7 matching bases. Germline V CDR1 and CDR2: MDHEN, SYDVKM. The CDR3 runs to 13 residues. Trimming left V 5 bases short and J 6 bases short, with 14 bases between. The CDR3 loop reads CASSLGGGGEQYF. CDR3 DNA: TGTGCCAGCAGTCTTGGAGGGGGGGGCGAGCAGTACTTC.

The genes are TRBV23-1 and TRBJ2-3; D is possibly TRBD2 (7 bases). TRBV23-1 qualifies as an ORF whose function is uncertain. Trimming stripped 0 bases from V and 0 bases from J, with 16 bases between. There are 18 residues in the CDR3. CDR3 sequence: CASSQSTPRGGSTDTQYF. The CDR3 DNA is TGCGCCAGCAGTCAATCGACCCCGAGGGGGGGTAGCACAGATACGCAGTATTTT.

The chain combines TRBV6-5 with TRBJ2-1; 10 bases agree with TRBD2. V shed 2 bases and J 5 bases; nucleotides not matched to a gene: 3. Looked up from germline, CDR1 is MNHEY and CDR2 is SVGAGI. The CDR3 runs 15 residues. In DNA form, the CDR3 reads TGTGCCAGCAGTTACGTAGCGGGGGGTCACAATGAGCAGTTCTTC. It yields the protein CASSYVAGGHNEQFF.

This clone has more than one count but fewer than ten. The V gene is TRBV7-6, the J gene TRBJ2-7; 8 bases match TRBD2. Trimming removed 1 base from V and 6 bases from J; junction bases left unmatched: 5. Germline V gene sequence: CDR1 SGHVS, CDR2 FNYEAQ. The CDR3 sequence is 14 residues long. Here the CDR3 DNA reads TGTGCCAGCAGCTTAGATACCGGGAGGGCCGAGCAGTACTTC. As protein: CASSLDTGRAEQYF.

The chain carries TRBV29-1 and TRBJ2-3, with 13 bases matching TRBD2. Germline-derived CDR1 and CDR2 are SQVTM and ANQGSEA. Trimming removed 6 bases from V and 5 bases from J; junction bases left unmatched: 5. The CDR3 consists of 14 residues. CDR3 bases: TGCAGCGTCACTAGCGGGGGGGCCGAAGATACGCAGTATTTT. It specifies CSVTSGGAEDTQYF.

The rearrangement uses TRBV4-1 and TRBJ2-1; D is perhaps TRBD2 (6 bases). Looked up from germline, CDR1 is MGHRA and CDR2 is YSYEKL. This CDR3 has 15 residues. The ends were cut back, 0 bases at V and 9 bases at J, with 15 bases in the middle. CDR3 sequence (DNA): TGCGCCAGCAGCCAAGATCCGTCTAGCGACGGTGAGCAGTTCTTC. This encodes CASSQDPSSDGEQFF.

The chain joins TRBV5-4 to TRBJ2-7; TRBD2 agrees at 11 bases. The CDR3 is 15 residues long. CDR1 is SGHNT, CDR2 YYREEE, per germline (reference sequence). The trim removed 4 bases at V and 4 bases at J, leaving 7 bases unmatched. CDR3 coding DNA: TGTGCCAGCAGCCCTATTAGCGGGGGGGCTTACGAGCAGTACTTC. Translation: CASSPISGGAYEQYF. Complete variable domain (other parts from reference TRBV5-4 and TRBJ2-7): ETGVTQSPTHLIKTRGQQVTLRCSSQSGHNTVSWYQQALGQGPQFIFQYYREEENGRGNFPPRFSGLQFPNYSSELNVNALELDDSALYLCASSPISGGAYEQYFGPGTRLTVT.

CDR3 coding DNA: TGTGCCAGCTCACCAGGGTGGGCAGGGCCTAATGAAAAACTGTTTTTT. This translates into CASSPGWAGPNEKLFF. V is TRBV18 and J is TRBJ1-4, with D perhaps matching TRBD1 (5 bases). The CDR3 has 16 residues. Looked up from germline, CDR1 is KGHSH and CDR2 is LQKENI. V was trimmed by 2 bases and J by 3 bases, leaving 13 bases between them.

CDR3: CSVERSGVGTDTQYF. Written as DNA, the CDR3 is TGCAGCGTTGAAAGGTCGGGGGTGGGCACAGATACGCAGTATTTT. This chain uses TRBV29-1 with TRBJ2-3; D may be TRBD2 (6 bases). The V gene lost 2 bases and the J gene lost 1 base, with 13 bases spanning the gap. The V gene's germline CDR1 is SQVTM and CDR2 ANQGSEA. This CDR3 is built from 15 residues.

This sequence joins TRBV12-5 and TRBJ2-1; 9 bases fit TRBD2. Losses at the gene ends were 4 bases for V and 6 bases for J; bases not matched to a gene: 7. Germline V gene lookup returns CDR1 LGHNT and CDR2 FRNRAP. The CDR3 is 15 residues long. The CDR3 protein is CASGSPGLASNEQFF. The CDR3 coding sequence is TGTGCTAGTGGTTCCCCGGGACTAGCCTCCAATGAGCAGTTCTTC.

CDR3 bases: TGCAGCGCGGCAGGGGTGCTGAACACTGAAGCTTTCTTT. Amino acid sequence: CSAAGVLNTEAFF. The rearrangement uses TRBV29-1 and TRBJ1-1; a possible D gene is TRBD1 (6 bases). The V and J ends lost 7 bases and 0 bases respectively, with 12 bases between them. The CDR3 is made up of 13 amino acids. Germline values: CDR1 SQVTM, CDR2 ANQGSEA. The whole variable domain, remainder taken from reference TRBV29-1 and TRBJ1-1, is SAVISQKPSRDICQRGTSLTIQCQVDSQVTMMFWYRQQPGQSLTLIATANQGSEATYESGFVIDKFPISRPNLTFSTLTVSNMSPEDSSIYLCSAAGVLNTEAFFGQGTRLTVV.

The J gene is TRBJ1-3, the V gene TRBV9, with D possibly being TRBD1 (6 bases). V was shortened by 3 bases and J by 4 bases, with 20 bases between the two germline ends. CDR3 size: 17 residues. Germline V gives CDR1 SGDLS, CDR2 YYNGEE. The CDR3 reads CASSEGGGPEIGNTIYF. The CDR3 bases are TGTGCCAGCAGCGAGGGGGGGGGCCCGGAGATAGGAAACACCATATATTTT.

The rearrangement links TRBV28 to TRBJ1-4, with 9 bases lining up with TRBD1. The V segment lost 5 bases and the J segment 7 bases; nucleotides outside the gene matches: 8. The CDR3 is 15 amino acids. Germline V CDR1 and CDR2: MDHEN, SYDVKM. The CDR3 loop reads CASSEQGARFEKLFF. The DNA for the CDR3 is TGTGCCAGCAGTGAACAGGGGGCGCGATTTGAAAAACTGTTTTTT.

This sequence joins TRBV4-1 and TRBJ1-5, with 8 bases aligning to TRBD1. V trimming: 1 base; J trimming: 5 bases; junction bases outside the gene matches: 10. CDR1 and CDR2 (germline): MGHRA, YSYEKL. This CDR3 is 17 amino acids long. CDR3: CASSQVLPRGLYQPQHF. In nucleotides, the CDR3 is TGCGCCAGCAGCCAAGTACTGCCCAGGGGGCTTTATCAGCCCCAGCATTTT.

The chain joins TRBV5-1 to TRBJ2-7; 13 nucleotides line up with TRBD2. Germline values: CDR1 SGHRS, CDR2 YFSETQ. V lost 4 bases and J lost 0; bases outside the gene matches: 10. The CDR3 covers 18 residues. The chain's CDR3 is CASSGRTSGSRGSYEQYF. CDR3 in DNA: TGCGCCAGCAGCGGTCGGACTAGCGGGAGTCGTGGCTCCTACGAGCAGTACTTC.

V usage is TRBV6-5 and J usage is TRBJ2-7; D remains unclear. Germline-derived CDR1 and CDR2 are MNHEY and SVGAGI. Trimming took off 4 bases at V and 7 bases at J, with 17 bases between the two ends. This CDR3 has 14 amino acids. The CDR3 protein is CASSFGLGAREQYF. CDR3 bases: TGTGCCAGCAGTTTTGGATTAGGAGCGAGGGAGCAGTACTTC.